The clone carrying this TCR beta chain appeared once. The data originate from a study of blood T cell repertoires in COVID-19. At the level of the study: COVID-19 samples from acute and convalescent phases originated in the United States, Italy and Spain. The cDNA or gDNA used as material had been derived from T cells, B-cell-depleted T cells, or PBMCs.

The data were produced by immunoSEQ multiplex PCR, yet TCRdb's version contains in-frame clones alone and is incomplete. The sample lists some 44,000 clones; 70% to 90% were seen once. V lost 7 bases to trimming and J lost 4 bases; unmatched junction nucleotides: 8. The CDR3 is made up of 15 amino acids. The germline gives CDR1 SGHNT, CDR2 YENEEA. The TCR was taken from a human donor in a cohort sampled during active COVID-19. What was sequenced was peripheral blood. The chain links TRBV11-3 to TRBJ2-1, with 9 bases identical to TRBD2. The DNA for the CDR3 is TGTGCCAGCACACAGACTAGCGGCTTGTACAATGAGCAGTTCTTC. Translating it yields CASTQTSGLYNEQFF.